The 13 T cell receptor beta chains listed next were all sequenced from one sample in a study of cytomegalovirus exposure and HLA in healthy donors. PCR employed 60 Vbeta and 13 Jbeta primers. The table came from immunoSEQ multiplex PCR; TCRdb's copy has only in-frame clones and leaves some out. The sample contains approximately 120,000 clones, around two thirds of which appear only once. The source material was PBMCs. Receptors originate from a human donor in good health.

This chain uses TRBV15 with TRBJ1-2; D is unclear. The V end lost 0 bases, the J end lost 2 bases, and 10 bases lay between the germline ends. The germline CDR1 and CDR2 sequences are LNHNV and YYDKDF (reference sequence). The CDR3 extends over 15 amino acids. CDR3 coding DNA: TGTGCCACCAGCAGAGATTGGTCGGGGAACTATGGCTACACCTTC. It specifies CATSRDWSGNYGYTF.

The table lists this clone with a few counts. This chain links TRBV5-1 with TRBJ1-4, with 7 bases fitting TRBD1. There are 17 residues in the CDR3. V lost 0 bases, J lost 8 bases, and 13 bases stayed unmatched. The germline gives CDR1 SGHRS, CDR2 YFSETQ. The CDR3 bases are TGCGCCAGCAGCTTGGCAGGGGGACCGACTGGCTCGGAAAAACTGTTTTTT. Protein product: CASSLAGGPTGSEKLFF. The complete variable domain, with remaining parts taken from reference TRBV5-1 and TRBJ1-4, reads KAGVTQTPRYLIKTRGQQVTLSCSPISGHRSVSWYQQTPGQGLQFLFEYFSETQRNKGNFPGRFSGRQFSNSRSEMNVSTLELGDSALYLCASSLAGGPTGSEKLFFGSGTQLSVL.

This clone has only a few counts. The genes are TRBV5-1 and TRBJ2-7, with TRBD2 matching over 11 bases. V shed 3 bases and J 0 bases; nucleotides not matched to a gene: 2. Germline V gene data show CDR1 as SGHRS and CDR2 as YFSETQ. CDR3 length: 15 amino acids. CDR3 loop: CASSSGLADSYEQYF. The CDR3, as DNA: TGCGCCAGCAGCTCGGGACTAGCGGACTCCTACGAGCAGTACTTC.

This rearrangement joins TRBV19 to TRBJ2-7, with a tentative D call TRBD1 (5 bases). V lost 3 bases, J lost 1 base, and 16 bases lay in between. Germline assignment: CDR1 LNHDA and CDR2 SQIVND (reference sequence). CDR3 size: 16 residues. The DNA of the CDR3 is TGTGCCAGTAGTATCCAGGGTTGGGAATCATCCTACGAGCAGTACTTC. Encoded protein: CASSIQGWESSYEQYF.

The chain couples TRBV5-6 to TRBJ1-3, with D possibly TRBD1 on 6 matching bases. CDR3 size: 15 residues. Between the trimmed V and J ends, which lost 2 bases and 2 bases, there was a span of 11 bases. Germline V gives CDR1 SGHDT, CDR2 YYEEEE. CDR3 amino acids: CASSLQGGTGNTIYF. CDR3 coding DNA: TGTGCCAGCAGCTTACAGGGAGGGACTGGAAACACCATATATTTT.

The chain uses TRBV30 and TRBJ1-1; weak D call: TRBD1 (5 bases). V was clipped by 2 bases and J by 5 bases, with 24 bases between them. Germline loops: CDR1 GTSNPN, CDR2 SVGIG (reference sequence). CDR3 length: 17 amino acids. This CDR3 is CAWSSHILAGGGTEAFF. The CDR3 DNA reads as TGTGCCTGGAGTTCCCATATCTTGGCCGGGGGGGGAACTGAAGCTTTCTTT. Together with reference TRBV30 and TRBJ1-1, the CDR3 gives the full variable domain: SQTIHQWPATLVQPVGSPLSLECTVEGTSNPNLYWYRQAAGRGLQLLFYSVGIGQISSEVPQNLSASRPQDRQFILSSKKLLLSDSGFYLCAWSSHILAGGGTEAFFGQGTRLTVV.

A word on this clone: The same CDR3 arises from other DNA sequences in this sample as well. This sequence joins TRBV7-2 and TRBJ2-7, with TRBD1 matching 7 bases. J lost 3 bases, V lost 1 base, and 3 bases had no gene match. From germline, CDR1 is SGHTA and CDR2 FQGNSA. The CDR3 covers 14 residues. CDR3 DNA: TGTGCCAGCAGCTTAGGGACAGGAAGCTACGAGCAGTACTTC. It specifies CASSLGTGSYEQYF. Combining the CDR3 with reference TRBV7-2 and TRBJ2-7 gives the whole variable domain GAGVSQSPSNKVTEKGKDVELRCDPISGHTALYWYRQSLGQGLEFLIYFQGNSAPDKSGLPSDRFSAERTGGSVSTLTIQRTQQEDSAVYLCASSLGTGSYEQYFGPGTRLTVT.

The chain recombines TRBV6-6 with TRBJ1-2; 8 bases align to TRBD1. J was trimmed by 2 bases and V by 5 bases; bases with no gene match: 1. CDR3 size: 13 residues. In germline, CDR1 is MNHNY, CDR2 SVGAGI (reference sequence). DNA for the CDR3: TGTGCCAGCAGTCAGGGGGCAAACTATGGCTACACCTTC. Its protein is CASSQGANYGYTF.

The genes are TRBV5-1 and TRBJ1-2, with 10 bases aligning to TRBD1. The CDR3 runs 15 residues. Germline V gene sequence: CDR1 SGHRS, CDR2 YFSETQ. V gave up 0 bases and J gave up 7 bases; unmatched junction bases: 6. DNA of the CDR3: TGCGCCAGCAGCTTGGGGCGGGACAGGGGAAGTGGCTACACCTTC. Translated, it gives CASSLGRDRGSGYTF.

The chain recombines TRBV18 with TRBJ1-5; perhaps TRBD1 as D (5 bases). V dropped 5 bases and J dropped 9 bases, with 14 bases sitting between them. Per germline, CDR1 KGHSH and CDR2 LQKENI. The CDR3 extends over 13 amino acids. The CDR3 region is CASSVQDGGPQHF. Written as DNA, the CDR3 is TGTGCCAGCTCAGTACAGGACGGTGGGCCCCAGCATTTT.

The CDR3 DNA follows: TGTGCCAGCAAGGACAGCATGGGCACAGATACGCAGTATTTT. This sequence encodes CASKDSMGTDTQYF. The gene calls are TRBV2 and TRBJ2-3; D may be TRBD1 (6 bases). The V and J ends lost 7 bases and 1 base respectively, with 12 bases between them. CDR1 and CDR2 from the germline V gene are SNHLY and FYNNEI. The CDR3 has 14 amino acids.

The V gene is TRBV9, the J gene TRBJ2-5; 10 bases fit TRBD1. The ends lost 3 bases at V and 5 bases at J; junction bases unmatched: 10. CDR1 and CDR2 (germline): SGDLS, YYNGEE. This CDR3 contains 16 residues. The CDR3 region has the DNA TGTGCCAGCAGCGCACCAGACAGGGGGCGATGGGAGACCCAGTACTTC. Translating gives CASSAPDRGRWETQYF.

The V gene is TRBV27, the J gene TRBJ1-5; no clear D. The V end was cut by 0 bases, the J end by 7 bases, with 10 bases between. This CDR3 has 14 residues. Germline V gives CDR1 MNHEY, CDR2 SMNVEV (reference sequence). The CDR3 DNA reads TGTGCCAGCAGTTTATCGCGCGGGTGGCAGCCCCAGCATTTT. Translation gives CASSLSRGWQPQHF.